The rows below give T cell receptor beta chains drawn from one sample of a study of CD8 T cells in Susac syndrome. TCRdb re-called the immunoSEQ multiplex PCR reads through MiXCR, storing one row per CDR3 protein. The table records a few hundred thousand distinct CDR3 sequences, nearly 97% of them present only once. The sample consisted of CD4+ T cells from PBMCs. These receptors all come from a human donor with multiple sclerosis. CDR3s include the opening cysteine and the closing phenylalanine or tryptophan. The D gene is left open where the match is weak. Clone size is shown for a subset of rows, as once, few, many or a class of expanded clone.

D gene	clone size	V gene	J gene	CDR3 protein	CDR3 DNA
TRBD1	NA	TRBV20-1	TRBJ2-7	CSAGTGSYEQYF	TGCAGTGCCGGGACAGGGAGCTACGAGCAGTACTTC
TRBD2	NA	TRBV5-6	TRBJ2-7	CASRVAGGPPEQYF	TGTGCCAGCAGGGTAGCGGGAGGGCCTCCCGAGCAGTACTTC
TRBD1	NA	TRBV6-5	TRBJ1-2	CASSLRLTGNGYTF	TGTGCCAGCAGTCTTCGGTTGACAGGGAACGGCTACACCTTC
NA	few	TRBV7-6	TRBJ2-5	CASSLGPQETQYF	TGTGCCAGCAGCTTGGGACCCCAAGAGACCCAGTACTTC
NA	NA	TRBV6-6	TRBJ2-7	CASSYPRGEQYF	TGTGCCAGCAGTTACCCCCGAGGCGAGCAGTACTTC
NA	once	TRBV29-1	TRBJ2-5	CSVEEVAGETQYF	TGCAGCGTTGAAGAAGTAGCTGGGGAGACCCAGTACTTC
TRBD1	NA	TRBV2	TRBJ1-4	CASRTQQGRREKLFF	TGTGCCAGCAGGACCCAACAGGGGAGACGTGAAAAACTGTTTTTT
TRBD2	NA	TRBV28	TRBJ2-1	CASRGSGSEQFF	TGTGCCAGCAGGGGAAGCGGGAGTGAGCAGTTCTTC
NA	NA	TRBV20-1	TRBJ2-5	CSAVGDETQYF	TGCAGTGCTGTAGGTGATGAGACCCAGTACTTC
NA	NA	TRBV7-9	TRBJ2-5	CASSSFTRTTQYF	TGTGCCAGCAGCTCCTTTACCCGGACGACCCAGTACTTC
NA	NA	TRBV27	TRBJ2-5	CASSFRQKETQYF	TGTGCCAGCAGTTTCCGACAAAAAGAGACCCAGTACTTC
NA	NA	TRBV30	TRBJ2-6	CAWSEGLRSGANVLTF	TGTGCCTGGAGTGAAGGACTGCGCTCTGGGGCCAACGTCCTGACTTTC
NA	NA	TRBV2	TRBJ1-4	CASIGPGGEKLFF	TGTGCCAGCATTGGTCCGGGAGGGGAAAAACTGTTTTTT
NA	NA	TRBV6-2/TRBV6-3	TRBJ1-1	CASSHTPLANTEAFF	TGTGCCAGCAGTCACACCCCCCTAGCGAACACTGAAGCTTTCTTT
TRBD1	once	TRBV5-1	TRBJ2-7	CASSLRDRGPEQYF	TGCGCCAGCAGCTTGAGGGACAGGGGGCCCGAGCAGTACTTC
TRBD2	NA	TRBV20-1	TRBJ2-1	CSAPTSGRYNEQFF	TGCAGTGCGCCTACTAGCGGGAGATACAATGAGCAGTTCTTC
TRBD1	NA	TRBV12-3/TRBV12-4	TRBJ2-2	CASSYRGPGELFF	TGTGCCAGCAGCTACAGGGGGCCCGGGGAGCTGTTTTTT
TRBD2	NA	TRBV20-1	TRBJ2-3	CSARSSGGTDTQYF	TGCAGTGCTAGGTCTAGCGGGGGCACAGATACGCAGTATTTT
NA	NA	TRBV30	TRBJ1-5	CAWRGQYSNQPQHF	TGTGCCTGGAGGGGCCAGTATAGCAATCAGCCCCAGCATTTT
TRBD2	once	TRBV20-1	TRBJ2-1	CSARDPGSGSGNEQFF	TGCAGTGCTAGAGATCCAGGTAGCGGGAGTGGCAATGAGCAGTTCTTC
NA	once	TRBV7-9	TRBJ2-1	CASSGGEQFF	TGTGCCAGCAGCGGGGGTGAGCAGTTCTTC
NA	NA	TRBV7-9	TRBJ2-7	CASSLLSSEQYF	TGTGCCAGCAGCTTGTTATCCTCCGAGCAGTACTTC
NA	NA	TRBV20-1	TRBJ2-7	CSADGEGRVSEQYF	TGCAGTGCGGACGGAGAGGGTAGGGTTTCCGAGCAGTACTTC
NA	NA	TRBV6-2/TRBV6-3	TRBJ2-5	CASKPGPRVETQYF	TGTGCCAGCAAACCGGGCCCCCGAGTTGAGACCCAGTACTTC
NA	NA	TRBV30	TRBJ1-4	CAWVGNEKLFF	TGTGCCTGGGTGGGCAATGAAAAACTGTTTTTT
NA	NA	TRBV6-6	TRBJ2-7	CASGARVEQYF	TGTGCCAGCGGCGCGAGGGTCGAGCAGTACTTC
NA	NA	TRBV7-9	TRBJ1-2	CASSPEVQGSYGYTF	TGTGCCAGCAGCCCCGAGGTCCAGGGGAGCTATGGCTACACCTTC
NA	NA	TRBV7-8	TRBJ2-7	CASSAFRDSYEQYF	TGTGCCAGCAGCGCTTTCAGGGACTCCTACGAGCAGTACTTC
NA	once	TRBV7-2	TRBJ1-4	CASSLGVAGEKLFF	TGTGCCAGCAGCTTAGGGGTCGCTGGTGAAAAACTGTTTTTT
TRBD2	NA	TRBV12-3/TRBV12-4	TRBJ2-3	CASSLVLAGRRDTQYF	TGTGCCAGCAGTTTAGTCCTAGCGGGGAGGCGAGATACGCAGTATTTT
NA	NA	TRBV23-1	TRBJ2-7	CASSHRRGGDSGLPTYEQYF	TGCGCCAGCAGTCATCGCCGGGGCGGAGATAGCGGCCTTCCTACCTACGAGCAGTACTTC
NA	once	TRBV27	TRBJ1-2	CASSLRQVNFPYGYTF	TGTGCCAGCAGTTTAAGGCAGGTGAATTTCCCCTATGGCTACACCTTC
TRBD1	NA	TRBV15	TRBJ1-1	CATSRDLSGTALNTEAFF	TGTGCCACCAGCAGAGACTTATCTGGGACAGCCTTGAACACTGAAGCTTTCTTT
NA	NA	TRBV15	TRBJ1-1	CATSRDSLGGTEAFF	TGTGCCACCAGCAGAGATAGTCTCGGGGGCACTGAAGCTTTCTTT
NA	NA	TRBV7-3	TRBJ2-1	CASSLNSHNEQFF	TGTGCCAGCAGCTTAAACAGCCACAATGAGCAGTTCTTC
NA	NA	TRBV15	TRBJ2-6	CATSRGSGANVLTF	TGTGCCACCAGCAGAGGGTCCGGGGCCAACGTCCTGACTTTC
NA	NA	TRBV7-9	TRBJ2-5	CASSLALAQETQYF	TGTGCCAGCAGCTTAGCGCTAGCGCAAGAGACCCAGTACTTC
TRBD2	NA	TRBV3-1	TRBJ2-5	CASSQDGGGETQYF	TGTGCCAGCAGCCAAGATGGGGGGGGAGAGACCCAGTACTTC
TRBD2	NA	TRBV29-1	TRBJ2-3	CSSSRLGNRLAGSTDTQYF	TGCAGCTCATCCCGACTGGGTAATAGACTAGCGGGTAGCACAGATACGCAGTATTTT
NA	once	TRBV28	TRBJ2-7	CASSVPPAYEQYF	TGTGCCAGCAGTGTCCCCCCAGCCTACGAGCAGTACTTC
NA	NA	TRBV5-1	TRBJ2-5	CASSLVESGTQYF	TGCGCCAGCAGCTTGGTTGAATCGGGGACCCAGTACTTC